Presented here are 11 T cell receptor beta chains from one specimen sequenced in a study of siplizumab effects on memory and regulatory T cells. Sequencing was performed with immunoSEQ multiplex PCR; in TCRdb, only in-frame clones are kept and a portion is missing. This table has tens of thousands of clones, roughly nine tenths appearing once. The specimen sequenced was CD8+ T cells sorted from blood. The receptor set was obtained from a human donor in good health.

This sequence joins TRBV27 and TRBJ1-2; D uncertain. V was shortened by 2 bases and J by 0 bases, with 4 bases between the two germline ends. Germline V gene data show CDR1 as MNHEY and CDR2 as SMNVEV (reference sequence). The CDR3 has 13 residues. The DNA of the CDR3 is TGTGCCAGCAGTTTACTACCTAACTATGGCTACACCTTC. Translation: CASSLLPNYGYTF.

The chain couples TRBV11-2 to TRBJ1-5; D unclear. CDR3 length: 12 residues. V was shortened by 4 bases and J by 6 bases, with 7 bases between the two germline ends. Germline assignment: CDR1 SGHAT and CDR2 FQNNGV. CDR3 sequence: CASSSGTQPQHF. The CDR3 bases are TGTGCCAGCAGCTCCGGTACTCAGCCCCAGCATTTT.

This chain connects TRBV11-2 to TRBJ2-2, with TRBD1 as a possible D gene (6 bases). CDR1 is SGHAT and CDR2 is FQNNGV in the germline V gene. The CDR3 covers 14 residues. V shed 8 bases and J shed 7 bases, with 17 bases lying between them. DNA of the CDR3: TGTGCCAGCCTCTGGACAGAGGGTGGCGGGGAGCTGTTTTTT. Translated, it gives CASLWTEGGGELFF. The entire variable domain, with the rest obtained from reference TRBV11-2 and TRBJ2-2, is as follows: EAGVAQSPRYKIIEKRQSVAFWCNPISGHATLYWYQQILGQGPKLLIQFQNNGVVDDSQLPKDRFSAERLKGVDSTLKIQPAKLEDSAVYLCASLWTEGGGELFFGEGSRLTVL.

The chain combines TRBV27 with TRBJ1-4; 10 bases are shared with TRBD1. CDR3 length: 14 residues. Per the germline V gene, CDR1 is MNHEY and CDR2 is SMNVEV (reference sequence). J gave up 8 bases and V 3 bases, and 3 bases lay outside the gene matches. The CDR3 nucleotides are TGTGCCAGCAGTTTCCGGGACAGGGGAGAAAAACTGTTTTTT. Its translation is CASSFRDRGEKLFF.

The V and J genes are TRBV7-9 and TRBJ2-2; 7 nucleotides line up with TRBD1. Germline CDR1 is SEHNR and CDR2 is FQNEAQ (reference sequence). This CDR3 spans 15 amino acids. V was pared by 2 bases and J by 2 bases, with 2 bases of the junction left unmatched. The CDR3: CASSLRTGNTGELFF. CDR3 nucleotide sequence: TGTGCCAGCAGCTTACGGACAGGAAACACCGGGGAGCTGTTTTTT. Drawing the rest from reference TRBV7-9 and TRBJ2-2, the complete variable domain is DTGVSQNPRHKITKRGQNVTFRCDPISEHNRLYWYRQTLGQGPEFLTYFQNEAQLEKSRLLSDRFSAERPKGSFSTLEIQRTEQGDSAMYLCASSLRTGNTGELFFGEGSRLTVL.

CDR3 residues: CASSKGQRTGLMNTEAFF. Written as DNA, the CDR3 is TGTGCCAGCAGCAAAGGGCAGAGGACAGGGCTCATGAACACTGAAGCTTTCTTT. The V gene is TRBV21-1, the J gene TRBJ1-1; the DNA was not compared with TRBD1, the D call given in the table. TRBV21-1 is described as a pseudogene. The CDR3 has 18 residues.

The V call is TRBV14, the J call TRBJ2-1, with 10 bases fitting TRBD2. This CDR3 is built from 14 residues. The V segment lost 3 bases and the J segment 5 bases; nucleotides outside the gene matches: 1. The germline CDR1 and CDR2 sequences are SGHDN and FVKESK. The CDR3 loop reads CASSHLAGDNEQFF. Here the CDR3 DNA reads TGTGCCAGCAGCCACCTAGCGGGGGACAATGAGCAGTTCTTC.

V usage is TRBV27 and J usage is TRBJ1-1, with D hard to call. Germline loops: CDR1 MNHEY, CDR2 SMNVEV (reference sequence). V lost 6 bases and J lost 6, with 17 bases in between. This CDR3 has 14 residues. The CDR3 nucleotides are TGTGCCAGCAGGGCGGGCGGGCTTAAGTCTGAAGCTTTCTTT. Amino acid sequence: CASRAGGLKSEAFF.

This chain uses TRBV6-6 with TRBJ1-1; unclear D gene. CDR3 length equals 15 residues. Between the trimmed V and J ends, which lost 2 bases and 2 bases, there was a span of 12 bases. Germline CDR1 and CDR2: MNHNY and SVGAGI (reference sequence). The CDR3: CASSYPLASNTEAFF. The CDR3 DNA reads TGTGCCAGCAGTTACCCTCTCGCAAGCAACACTGAAGCTTTCTTT.

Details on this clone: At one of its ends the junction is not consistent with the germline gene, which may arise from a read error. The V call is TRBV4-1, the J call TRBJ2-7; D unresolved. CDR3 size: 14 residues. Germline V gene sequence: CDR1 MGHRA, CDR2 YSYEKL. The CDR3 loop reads CASSQESRYGWARF. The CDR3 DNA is TGCGCCAGCAGCCAAGAATCGAGGTATGGCTGGGCCCGTTTC.

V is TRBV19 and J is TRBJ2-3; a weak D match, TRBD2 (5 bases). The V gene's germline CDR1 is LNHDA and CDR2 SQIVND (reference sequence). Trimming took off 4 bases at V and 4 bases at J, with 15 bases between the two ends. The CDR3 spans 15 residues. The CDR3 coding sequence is TGTGCCAGTAGTACGCCGTTTACTAGTTCAGATACGCAGTATTTT. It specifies CASSTPFTSSDTQYF.